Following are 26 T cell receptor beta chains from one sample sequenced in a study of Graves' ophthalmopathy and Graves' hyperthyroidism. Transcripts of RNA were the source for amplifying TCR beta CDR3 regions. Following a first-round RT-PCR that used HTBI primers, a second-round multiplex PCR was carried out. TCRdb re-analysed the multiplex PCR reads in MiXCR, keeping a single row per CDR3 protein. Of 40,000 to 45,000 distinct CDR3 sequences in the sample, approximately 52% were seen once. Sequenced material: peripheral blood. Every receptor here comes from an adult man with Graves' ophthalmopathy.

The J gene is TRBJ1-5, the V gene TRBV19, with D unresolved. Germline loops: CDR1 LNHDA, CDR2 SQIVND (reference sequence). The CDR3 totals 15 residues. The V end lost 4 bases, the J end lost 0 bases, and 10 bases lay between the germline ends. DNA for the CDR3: TGTGCCAGTAGTAGAAGTCGGAATAGCAATCAGCCCCAGCATTTT. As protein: CASSRSRNSNQPQHF.

Here the CDR3 reads CASSLGTSGGIYERHV. As DNA, the CDR3 is TGCGCCAGCAGCCTTGGGACTAGCGGGGGGATCTACGAGCGGCACGTC. V gene TRBV5-1 combines with J gene TRBJ2-7, with TRBD2 identical over 15 bases. This CDR3 region has 16 residues. From germline, CDR1 is SGHRS and CDR2 YFSETQ.

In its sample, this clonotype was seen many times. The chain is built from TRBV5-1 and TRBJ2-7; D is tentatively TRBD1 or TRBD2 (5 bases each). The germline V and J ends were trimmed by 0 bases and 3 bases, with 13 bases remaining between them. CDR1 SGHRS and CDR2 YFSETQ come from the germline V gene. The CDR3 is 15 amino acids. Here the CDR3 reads CASSLGLGDGYEQYV. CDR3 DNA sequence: TGCGCCAGCAGCTTGGGGTTGGGGGATGGCTACGAGCAGTACGTC.

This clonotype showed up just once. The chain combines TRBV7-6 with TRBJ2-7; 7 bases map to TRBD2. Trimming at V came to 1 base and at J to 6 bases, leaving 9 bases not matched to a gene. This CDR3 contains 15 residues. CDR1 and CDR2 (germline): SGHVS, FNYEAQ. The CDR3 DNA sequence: TGTGCCAGCAGCTTAGGGGGGAGCGGGGAGGTCGAGCAGTACTTC. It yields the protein CASSLGGSGEVEQYF.

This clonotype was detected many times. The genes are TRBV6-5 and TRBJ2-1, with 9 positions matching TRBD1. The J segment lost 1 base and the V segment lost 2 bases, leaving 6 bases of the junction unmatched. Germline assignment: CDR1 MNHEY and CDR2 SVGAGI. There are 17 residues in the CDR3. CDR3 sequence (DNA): TGTGCCAGCAGTTACGCCCCCGGACAGGGGTCCTACAATGAGCAGTTCTTC. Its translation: CASSYAPGQGSYNEQFF.

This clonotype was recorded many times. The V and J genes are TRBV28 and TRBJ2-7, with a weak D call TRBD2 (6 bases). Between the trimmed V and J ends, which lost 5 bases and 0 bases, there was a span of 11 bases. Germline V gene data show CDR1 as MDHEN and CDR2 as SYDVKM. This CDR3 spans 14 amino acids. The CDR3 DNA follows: TGTGCCAGCAGTGGGCGGGGTAGCTCCTACGAGCAGTACTTC. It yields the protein CASSGRGSSYEQYF.

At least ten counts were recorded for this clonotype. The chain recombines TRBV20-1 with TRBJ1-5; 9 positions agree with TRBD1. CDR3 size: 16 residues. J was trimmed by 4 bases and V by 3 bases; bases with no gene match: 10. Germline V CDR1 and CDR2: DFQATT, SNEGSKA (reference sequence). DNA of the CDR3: TGCAGTGCTAGTCCTCAACCCGGACAGGGGAATCAGCCCCAGCATTTT. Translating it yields CSASPQPGQGNQPQHF.

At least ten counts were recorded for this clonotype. CDR3 protein: CSAHRPRGLTDTQYF. For the CDR3, the DNA is TGCAGTGCCCATAGACCTAGGGGCCTCACAGATACGCAGTATTTT. The gene calls are TRBV20-1 and TRBJ2-3, with D perhaps TRBD1 (5 bases). The ends were cut back, 6 bases at V and 2 bases at J, with 18 bases in the middle. CDR3 size: 15 residues. The germline V gene encodes CDR1 DFQATT and CDR2 SNEGSKA (reference sequence).

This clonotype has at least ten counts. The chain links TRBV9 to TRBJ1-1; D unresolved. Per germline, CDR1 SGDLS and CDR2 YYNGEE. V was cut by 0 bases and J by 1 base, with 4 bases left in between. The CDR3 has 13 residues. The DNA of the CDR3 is TGTGCCAGCAGCGTAGACGGGAACACTGAAGCTTTCTTT. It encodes CASSVDGNTEAFF.

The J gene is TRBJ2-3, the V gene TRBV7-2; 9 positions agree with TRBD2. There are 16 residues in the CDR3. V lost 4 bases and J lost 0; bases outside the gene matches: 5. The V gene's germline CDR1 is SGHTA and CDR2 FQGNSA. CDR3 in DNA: TGTGCCAGCAGCTCCGGAACTAGCGGGAGCACAGATACGCAGTATTTT. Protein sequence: CASSSGTSGSTDTQYF. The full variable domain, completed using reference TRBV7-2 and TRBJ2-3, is GAGVSQSPSNKVTEKGKDVELRCDPISGHTALYWYRQSLGQGLEFLIYFQGNSAPDKSGLPSDRFSAERTGGSVSTLTIQRTQQEDSAVYLCASSSGTSGSTDTQYFGPGTRLTVL.

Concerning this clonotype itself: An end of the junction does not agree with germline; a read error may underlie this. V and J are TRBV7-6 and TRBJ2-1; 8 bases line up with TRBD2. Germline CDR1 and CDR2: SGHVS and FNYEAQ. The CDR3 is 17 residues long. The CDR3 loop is CASSLDPGGRGGNERFF. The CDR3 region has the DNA TGTGCCAGCAGCTTAGACCCCGGGGGACGGGGGGGAAATGAGCGGTTCTTC.

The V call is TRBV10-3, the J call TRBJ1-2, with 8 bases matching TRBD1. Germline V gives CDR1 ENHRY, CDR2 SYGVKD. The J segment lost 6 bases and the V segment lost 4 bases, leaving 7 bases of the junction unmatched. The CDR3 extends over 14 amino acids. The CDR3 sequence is CAISGEGQGHGYTF. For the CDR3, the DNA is TGTGCCATCAGTGGAGAAGGACAGGGACATGGCTACACCTTC.

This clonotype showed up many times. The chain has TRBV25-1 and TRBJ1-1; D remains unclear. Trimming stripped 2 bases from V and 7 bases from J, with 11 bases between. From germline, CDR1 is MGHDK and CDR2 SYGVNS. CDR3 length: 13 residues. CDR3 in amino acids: CASSESSTLEAFF. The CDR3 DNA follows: TGTGCCAGCAGTGAAAGCAGCACCCTTGAAGCTTTCTTT.

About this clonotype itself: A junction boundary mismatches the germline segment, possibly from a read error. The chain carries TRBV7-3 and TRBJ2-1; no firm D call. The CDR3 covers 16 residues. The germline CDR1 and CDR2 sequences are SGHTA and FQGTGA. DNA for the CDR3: TGCGCCAGCAGCCAAGATCCAGGAGAATCCTACAATGAGCAGTTCTTC. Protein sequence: CASSQDPGESYNEQFF.

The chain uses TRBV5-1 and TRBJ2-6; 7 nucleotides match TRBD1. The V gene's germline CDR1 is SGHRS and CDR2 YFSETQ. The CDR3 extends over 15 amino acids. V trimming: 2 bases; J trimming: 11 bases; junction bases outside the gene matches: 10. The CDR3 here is CASSLSLRGTYVLTF. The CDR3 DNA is TGCGCCAGCAGCTTAAGTCTCAGGGGGACCTACGTCCTGACTTTC. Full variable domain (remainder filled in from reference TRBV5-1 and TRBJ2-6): KAGVTQTPRYLIKTRGQQVTLSCSPISGHRSVSWYQQTPGQGLQFLFEYFSETQRNKGNFPGRFSGRQFSNSRSEMNVSTLELGDSALYLCASSLSLRGTYVLTFGAGSRLTVL.

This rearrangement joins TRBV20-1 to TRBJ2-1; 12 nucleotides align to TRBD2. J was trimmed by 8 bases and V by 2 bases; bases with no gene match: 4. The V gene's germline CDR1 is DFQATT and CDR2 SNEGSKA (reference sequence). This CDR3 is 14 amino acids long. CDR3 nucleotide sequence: TGCAGTGCTAGACTAGCGGGGGGGCGCGATGAGCAGTTCTTC. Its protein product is CSARLAGGRDEQFF.

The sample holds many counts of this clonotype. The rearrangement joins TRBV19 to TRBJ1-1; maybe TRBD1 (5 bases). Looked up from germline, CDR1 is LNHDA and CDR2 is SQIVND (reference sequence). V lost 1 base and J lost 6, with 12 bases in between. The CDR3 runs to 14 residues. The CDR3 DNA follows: TGTGCCAGTAGTATAGGCAGGGAGAGGGCTGAAGCTTTCTTT. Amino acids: CASSIGRERAEAFF.

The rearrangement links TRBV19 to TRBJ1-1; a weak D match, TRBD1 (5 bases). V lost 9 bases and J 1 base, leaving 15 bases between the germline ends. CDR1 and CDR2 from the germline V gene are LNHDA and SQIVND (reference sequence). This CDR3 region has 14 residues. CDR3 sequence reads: CASRQGLGNTEAFF. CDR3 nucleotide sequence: TGTGCCAGCCGGCAGGGCTTGGGGAACACTGAAGCTTTCTTT.

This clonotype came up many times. CDR3 DNA: TGTGCCAGCAGCCGAGAGGGGACTGGAAACACCATATATTTT. Translation gives CASSREGTGNTIYF. This rearrangement joins TRBV7-2 to TRBJ1-3, with a weak D call TRBD1 (5 bases). The CDR3 spans 14 residues. V lost 5 bases to trimming and J lost 2 bases, with 10 bases between them. The V gene's germline CDR1 is SGHTA and CDR2 FQGNSA.

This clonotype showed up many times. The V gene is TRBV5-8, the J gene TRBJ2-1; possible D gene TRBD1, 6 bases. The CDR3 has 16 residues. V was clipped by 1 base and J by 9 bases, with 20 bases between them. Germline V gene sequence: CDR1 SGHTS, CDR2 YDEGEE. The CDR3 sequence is CASSLSPRQGMGEQFF. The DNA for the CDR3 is TGTGCCAGCAGCTTGTCCCCAAGGCAGGGGATGGGTGAGCAGTTCTTC.

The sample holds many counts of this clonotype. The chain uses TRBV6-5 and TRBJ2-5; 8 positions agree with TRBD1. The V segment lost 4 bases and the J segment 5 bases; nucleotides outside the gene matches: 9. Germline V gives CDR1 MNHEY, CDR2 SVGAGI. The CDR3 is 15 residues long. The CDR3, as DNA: TGTGCCAGCAGTTCCAGGGGGCAAATTCGGGAGACCCAGTACTTC. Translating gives CASSSRGQIRETQYF.

The CDR3 sequence is CASSPRQHNEQYV. CDR3 sequence (DNA): TGTGCCAGCAGTCCGAGACAGCACAATGAGCAGTACGTC. The chain links TRBV6-6 to TRBJ2-7; TRBD1 is a possible D gene (5 bases). The V end was cut by 5 bases, the J end by 7 bases, with 15 bases between. The CDR3 totals 13 residues. The germline CDR1 and CDR2 sequences are MNHNY and SVGAGI (reference sequence).

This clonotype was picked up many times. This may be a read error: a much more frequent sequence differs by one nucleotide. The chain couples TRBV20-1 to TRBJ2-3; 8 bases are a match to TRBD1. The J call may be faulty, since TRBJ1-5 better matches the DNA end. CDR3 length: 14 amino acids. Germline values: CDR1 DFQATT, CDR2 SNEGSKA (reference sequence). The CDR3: CSAKQGGSTDTQHF. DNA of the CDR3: TGCAGTGCTAAACAGGGGGGAAGCACAGATACGCAGCATTTT.

The CDR3 reads CASSLDVLDEQFF. The CDR3 DNA is TGTGCCAGCAGCTTGGACGTACTGGATGAGCAGTTCTTC. The chain carries TRBV5-6 and TRBJ2-1; D is unclear. Germline assignment: CDR1 SGHDT and CDR2 YYEEEE. The CDR3 is made up of 13 amino acids. Trimming left V 0 bases short and J 8 bases short, with 9 bases between. Combining the CDR3 with reference TRBV5-6 and TRBJ2-1 gives the whole variable domain DAGVTQSPTHLIKTRGQQVTLRCSPKSGHDTVSWYQQALGQGPQFIFQYYEEEERQRGNFPDRFSGHQFPNYSSELNVNALLLGDSALYLCASSLDVLDEQFFGPGTRLTVL.

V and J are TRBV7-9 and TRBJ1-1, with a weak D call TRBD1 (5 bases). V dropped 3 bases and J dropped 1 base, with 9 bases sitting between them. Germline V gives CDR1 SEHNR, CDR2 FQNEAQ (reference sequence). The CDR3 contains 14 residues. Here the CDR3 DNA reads TGTGCCAGCAGCTTGGGCAGGGCGAACACTGAAGCTTTCTTT. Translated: CASSLGRANTEAFF. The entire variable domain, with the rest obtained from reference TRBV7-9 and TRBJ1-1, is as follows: DTGVSQNPRHKITKRGQNVTFRCDPISEHNRLYWYRQTLGQGPEFLTYFQNEAQLEKSRLLSDRFSAERPKGSFSTLEIQRTEQGDSAMYLCASSLGRANTEAFFGQGTRLTVV.

The CDR3 DNA reads as TGTGCCACCAGCGCACTAGCGGGGGTGGGTGGCTACACCTTC. Amino acid sequence: CATSALAGVGGYTF. This chain joins TRBV15 and TRBJ1-2; D might be TRBD1 (5 bases). Trimming shortened V by 5 bases and J by 7 bases, and 17 bases separated the two germline ends. The CDR3 runs to 14 residues. Germline V CDR1 and CDR2: LNHNV, YYDKDF (reference sequence). Variable domain in full (rest from reference TRBV15 and TRBJ1-2): DAMVIQNPRYQVTQFGKPVTLSCSQTLNHNVMYWYQQKSSQAPKLLFHYYDKDFNNEADTPDNFQSRRPNTSFCFLDIRSPGLGDTAMYLCATSALAGVGGYTFGSGTRLTVV.